This record looks at one TCR beta chain sequence and its context. A junction end diverges from the germline sequence, so it may reflect a read error. This sample is drawn from a study of tumor T cells in aggressive B-cell lymphoma. The germline CDR1 and CDR2 sequences are SGHDN and FVKESK. CDR3 length: 13 amino acids. TCRdb's table, derived via immunoSEQ multiplex PCR, lists solely in-frame clones and lacks some. The sample contains 650 to 800 clones, 85% to 95% of which appear only once. The chain employs TRBV14 and TRBJ2-1; 9 bases agree with TRBD2. Sequenced sample: tumor tissue. The source is an adult with diffuse large B cell lymphoma. The CDR3 nucleotides read TGTGCCAGCAGTCAAGGTTGGGGGACTAGCCTGTTCTTC. Its protein is CASSQGWGTSLFF.